This T cell receptor beta chain was obtained from a study of Ad26.COV2.S vaccination and SARS-CoV-2 variants. Across the study: Enrolled in COV1001, the donor was in the Ad26.COV2.S trial arm, which received the vaccine.

Worth noting for this clone: The germline gene is not matched at one end of the junction; a read error may be the cause.

Treatment in this sample: around 19 received Ad26.COV2.S at low or high dose, single or two shots; about 5 received placebo; per-sample allocation not given. Sampling was done on day 63 after the first vaccine or placebo injection. Cohort 1b enrolled adults aged 18-55 years in Boston. Germline CDR1 reads SGHDN; CDR2 reads FVKESK. The CDR3 has 11 amino acids. The repertoire was sequenced with immunoSEQ multiplex PCR; TCRdb's copy has only in-frame clones and lacks some. The data show about 350,000 clones, 80% to 90% seen once. The chain couples TRBV14 to TRBJ1-2; maybe TRBD1 (5 bases). The TCR sequence derives from a person aged 18-60 years who received the Ad26.COV2.S COVID-19 vaccine or a placebo. The sample here was peripheral blood, taken in a trial of Ad26.COV2.S vaccine versus placebo. The CDR3 loop reads CASSQAAGPLF. The CDR3 DNA sequence: TGTGCCAGCAGCCAAGCAGCGGGACCTTTGTTC.